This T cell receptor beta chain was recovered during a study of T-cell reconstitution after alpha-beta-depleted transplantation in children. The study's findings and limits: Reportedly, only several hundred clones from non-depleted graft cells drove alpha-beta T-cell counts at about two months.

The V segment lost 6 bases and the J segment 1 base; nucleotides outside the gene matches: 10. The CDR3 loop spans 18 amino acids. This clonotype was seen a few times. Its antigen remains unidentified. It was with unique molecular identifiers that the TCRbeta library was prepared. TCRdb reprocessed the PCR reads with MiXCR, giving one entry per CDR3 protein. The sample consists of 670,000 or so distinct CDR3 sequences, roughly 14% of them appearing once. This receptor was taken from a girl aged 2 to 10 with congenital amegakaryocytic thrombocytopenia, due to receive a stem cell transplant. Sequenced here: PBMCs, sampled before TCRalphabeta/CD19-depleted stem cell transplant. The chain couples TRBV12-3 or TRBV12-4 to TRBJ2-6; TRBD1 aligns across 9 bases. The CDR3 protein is CASRAGTGSKSGANVLTF. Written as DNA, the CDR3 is TGTGCCAGCAGGGCCGGGACAGGGAGCAAGTCTGGGGCCAACGTCCTGACTTTC.